This T cell receptor beta chain derives from a study of tumor-infiltrating lymphocytes in primary liver carcinoma. Study background: Tumor stage was T1-T3 N0M0, and tumor size was roughly 4 to 10 cm across. Sample yields, roughly 3.5 to 7.13 million productive TCRbeta reads, were similar across the tissue types.

The researchers produced TCR beta cDNA from around 0.5 ug total RNA with a constant-region primer. ARM-PCR, slightly modified, supplied the TCR beta libraries through three nested multiplex PCR rounds. TCRdb redid the calling of the multiplex PCR reads with MiXCR, one entry per CDR3 protein. The sample contains 310,000 or so distinct CDR3 sequences, around three fifths of which appear only once. This clonotype was recorded only once. Given a much more abundant clone one base away, this may be a read error. For blood RNA, unsorted whole blood served as the source, and germline DNA was extracted too. The receptor's source is a woman under 40 with primary liver carcinoma and hepatitis B virus infection. Sample: peripheral blood.

The CDR3 reads CANSDAGYAEAFF. The CDR3 DNA follows: TGTGCCAACAGTGACGCAGGCTATGCTGAAGCTTTCTTT. J is TRBJ1-1 and V is TRBV10-3; D is unclear. Germline CDR1 and CDR2: ENHRY and SYGVKD. The CDR3 consists of 13 residues.